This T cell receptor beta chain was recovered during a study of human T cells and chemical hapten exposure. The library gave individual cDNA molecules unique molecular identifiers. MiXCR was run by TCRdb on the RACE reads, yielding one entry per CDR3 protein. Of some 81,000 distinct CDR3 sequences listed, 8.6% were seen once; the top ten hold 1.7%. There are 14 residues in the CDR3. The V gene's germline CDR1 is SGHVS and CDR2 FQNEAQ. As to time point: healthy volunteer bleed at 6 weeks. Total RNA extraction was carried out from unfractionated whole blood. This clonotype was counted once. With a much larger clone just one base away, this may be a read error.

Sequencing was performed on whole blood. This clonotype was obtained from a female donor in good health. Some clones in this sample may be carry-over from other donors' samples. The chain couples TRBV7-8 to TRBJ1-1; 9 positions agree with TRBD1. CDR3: CVSSKGTGYTEAFF. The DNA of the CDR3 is TGTGTCAGCAGCAAAGGGACAGGGTACACTGAAGCTTTCTTT.